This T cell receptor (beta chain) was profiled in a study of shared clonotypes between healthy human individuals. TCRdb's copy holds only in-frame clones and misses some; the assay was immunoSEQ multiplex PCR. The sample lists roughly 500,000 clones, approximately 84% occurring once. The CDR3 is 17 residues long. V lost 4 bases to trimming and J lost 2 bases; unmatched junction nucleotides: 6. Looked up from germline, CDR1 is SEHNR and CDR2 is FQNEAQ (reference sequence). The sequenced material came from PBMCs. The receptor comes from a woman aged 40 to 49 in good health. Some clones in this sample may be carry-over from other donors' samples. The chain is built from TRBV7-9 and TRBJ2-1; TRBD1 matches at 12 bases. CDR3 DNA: TGTGCCAGCAGCTCAAACCGGGACAGGGGGCCCTACAATGAGCAGTTCTTC. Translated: CASSSNRDRGPYNEQFF.